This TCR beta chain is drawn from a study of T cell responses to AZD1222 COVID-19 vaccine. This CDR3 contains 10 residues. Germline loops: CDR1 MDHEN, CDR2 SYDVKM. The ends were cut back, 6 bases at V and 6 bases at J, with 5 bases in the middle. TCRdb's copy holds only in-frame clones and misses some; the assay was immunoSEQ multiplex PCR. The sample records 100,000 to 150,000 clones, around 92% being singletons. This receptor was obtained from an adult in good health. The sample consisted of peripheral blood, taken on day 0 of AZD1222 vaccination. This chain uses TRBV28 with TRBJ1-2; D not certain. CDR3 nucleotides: TGTGCCAGCAGGGACGATGGCTACACCTTC. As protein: CASRDDGYTF.